These T cell receptor beta chains were read from a single sample in a study of beta chain features in type 1 diabetes. Clones were read by immunoSEQ multiplex PCR, and TCRdb kept only the in-frame ones, dropping some. Here the sample spans about 19,000 clones, about 53% being singletons. The sequencing input was stem cell memory CD4+ T cells from blood. The receptors derive from a man younger than 35 in good health. Each CDR3 is given with its conserved first and last residue. D genes are given only for firm matches. A row's size may be missing; if present it is once, few, many or a size class.

clone_size j_call v_call d_call cdr3_aa cdr3_nt
- TRBJ1-5 TRBV28 - CASSLGGNHQPQHF TGTGCCAGCAGTTTAGGGGGGAATCATCAGCCCCAGCATTTT
- TRBJ2-7 TRBV6-5 TRBD1 CASSSGQGSYEQYF TGTGCCAGCAGTTCGGGACAGGGGTCCTACGAGCAGTACTTC
- TRBJ2-3 TRBV29-1 - CSVEPQTSNTQYF TGCAGCGTCGAACCCCAGACATCTAATACGCAGTATTTT
- TRBJ2-1 TRBV7-2 TRBD2 CASSWTSGGHNEQFF TGTGCCAGCAGTTGGACTAGCGGGGGCCACAATGAGCAGTTCTTC
- TRBJ2-7 TRBV9 TRBD2 CASSPRRASGDYEQYF TGTGCCAGCAGCCCCCGGCGGGCGAGCGGGGACTACGAGCAGTACTTC
- TRBJ1-5 TRBV7-2 - CASSLVAGADQPQHF TGTGCCAGCAGCTTAGTTGCGGGTGCGGATCAGCCCCAGCATTTT
few TRBJ1-4 TRBV29-1 - CSVRPEGEKLFF TGCAGCGTTCGCCCAGAGGGTGAAAAACTGTTTTTT
few TRBJ2-1 TRBV9 TRBD2 CASSISGGASEQFF TGTGCCAGCAGCATTAGCGGGGGGGCCAGCGAGCAGTTCTTC
once TRBJ1-5 TRBV4-1 - CASSHTESAWGLNQPQHF TGCGCCAGCAGCCATACCGAGTCCGCCTGGGGCCTCAATCAGCCCCAGCATTTT
- TRBJ2-5 TRBV7-6 TRBD2 CASSPLKTSGGFQTQYF TGTGCCAGCAGCCCACTGAAGACTAGCGGGGGGTTTCAGACCCAGTACTTC
- TRBJ1-4 TRBV30 - CAWRTGLMEKLFF TGTGCCTGGAGGACAGGACTGATGGAAAAACTGTTTTTT
- TRBJ2-1 TRBV5-1 - CASSLGDSYNEQFF TGCGCCAGCAGCTTAGGGGACTCCTACAATGAGCAGTTCTTC
- TRBJ1-6 TRBV29-1 - CSVASGGNSPLHF TGCAGCGTTGCGAGCGGGGGGAATTCACCCCTCCACTTT